Shown below are 13 T cell receptor beta chains from a single sample sequenced in a study of cytomegalovirus exposure and HLA in healthy donors. The PCR was carried out with 60 Vbeta primers and 13 Jbeta primers. Assay used: immunoSEQ multiplex PCR; TCRdb lists only in-frame clones, some missing. The table lists 150,000 or so clones, approximately 72% of them singletons. The sequencing input was PBMCs. Receptor source: a man in his late teens or twenties in good health and CMV-seronegative.

A word on this clone: The same CDR3 also results from other DNA sequences found in this sample. The chain carries TRBV5-1 and TRBJ1-1, with D perhaps TRBD1 (6 bases). V dropped 2 bases and J dropped 1 base, with 6 bases sitting between them. CDR3 size: 13 residues. Germline V gives CDR1 SGHRS, CDR2 YFSETQ. The CDR3 loop is CASSLQGNTEAFF. The CDR3 nucleotides are TGCGCCAGCAGCTTACAGGGGAACACTGAAGCTTTCTTT. The full variable domain, in which reference TRBV5-1 and TRBJ1-1 provide the parts outside the CDR3, is KAGVTQTPRYLIKTRGQQVTLSCSPISGHRSVSWYQQTPGQGLQFLFEYFSETQRNKGNFPGRFSGRQFSNSRSEMNVSTLELGDSALYLCASSLQGNTEAFFGQGTRLTVV.

The chain carries TRBV6-1 and TRBJ2-1, with TRBD2 matching over 8 bases. The germline V gene has CDR1 MNHNS and CDR2 SASEGT. The CDR3 length is 15 residues. V gave up 8 bases and J gave up 2 bases; unmatched junction bases: 8. CDR3 nucleotide sequence: TGTGCCAGCCGGAAGAGCGGGGGCGCCTACAATGAGCAGTTCTTC. Translating it yields CASRKSGGAYNEQFF.

The CDR3 loop is CASSSGTGQGLNTEAFF. CDR3 nucleotide sequence: TGTGCCAGCAGCTCAGGGACGGGACAGGGTTTGAACACTGAAGCTTTCTTT. The rearrangement uses TRBV27 and TRBJ1-1, with TRBD1 identical over 9 bases. The ends lost 6 bases at V and 0 bases at J; junction bases unmatched: 11. Germline assignment: CDR1 MNHEY and CDR2 SMNVEV (reference sequence). The CDR3 length is 17 residues.

This clone was recorded once. DNA for the CDR3: TGTGCCAGCAGTCCCGGGACTAGCGGGGGCGGCCGAGATACGCAGTATTTT. Its translation is CASSPGTSGGGRDTQYF. This rearrangement joins TRBV28 to TRBJ2-3, with 14 bases identical to TRBD2. Germline V lookup: CDR1 MDHEN, CDR2 SYDVKM. With 5 bases clipped from V and 5 bases from J, the junction kept 9 bases outside the gene matches. CDR3 length equals 17 residues. Complete variable domain (other parts from reference TRBV28 and TRBJ2-3): DVKVTQSSRYLVKRTGEKVFLECVQDMDHENMFWYRQDPGLGLRLIYFSYDVKMKEKGDIPEGYSVSREKKERFSLILESASTNQTSMYLCASSPGTSGGGRDTQYFGPGTRLTVL.

The gene calls are TRBV7-2 and TRBJ2-1, with D tentatively TRBD1 (7 bases). Germline V gene lookup returns CDR1 SGHTA and CDR2 FQGNSA. V gave up 1 base and J gave up 2 bases, with 12 bases separating them. This CDR3 is built from 16 residues. The CDR3 loop is CASSLGGGGPYNEQFF. In DNA form, the CDR3 reads TGTGCCAGCAGCTTAGGCGGAGGGGGCCCCTACAATGAGCAGTTCTTC.

V is TRBV2 and J is TRBJ1-1; no firm D call. The length of the CDR3 is 13 residues. Trimming took off 6 bases at V and 1 base at J, with 9 bases between the two ends. Germline assignment: CDR1 SNHLY and CDR2 FYNNEI. The CDR3 region has the DNA TGTGCCAGCAGACAGTCCCGGAACACTGAAGCTTTCTTT. It yields the protein CASRQSRNTEAFF. The full variable domain, in which reference TRBV2 and TRBJ1-1 provide the parts outside the CDR3, is EPEVTQTPSHQVTQMGQEVILRCVPISNHLYFYWYRQILGQKVEFLVSFYNNEISEKSEIFDDQFSVERPDGSNFTLKIRSTKLEDSAMYFCASRQSRNTEAFFGQGTRLTVV.

This clone was seen once. This chain uses TRBV29-1 with TRBJ1-4, with 7 bases that match TRBD1. CDR3 length equals 15 residues. V shed 0 bases, J shed 8 bases, and the junction held 9 bases outside the gene matches. Germline lookup yields CDR1 SQVTM and CDR2 ANQGSEA. This chain's CDR3 is CSVEEGQGVGEKLFF. The CDR3 region has the DNA TGCAGCGTTGAAGAAGGGCAGGGGGTCGGGGAAAAACTGTTTTTT.

The chain combines TRBV7-2 with TRBJ2-3; 11 nucleotides agree with TRBD1. The J segment lost 4 bases and the V segment lost 3 bases, leaving 3 bases of the junction unmatched. Germline loops: CDR1 SGHTA, CDR2 FQGNSA. The CDR3 runs to 15 residues. The CDR3 region is CASSLDRGRADTQYF. CDR3 coding DNA: TGTGCCAGCAGCTTGGACAGGGGGCGGGCAGATACGCAGTATTTT.

This chain joins TRBV27 and TRBJ1-2; perhaps TRBD1 as D (5 bases). The CDR3 is made up of 13 amino acids. In germline, CDR1 is MNHEY, CDR2 SMNVEV (reference sequence). Trimming took 0 bases from V and 5 from J, leaving 7 bases between them. The CDR3 sequence is CASSLSPGYGYTF. The CDR3 DNA follows: TGTGCCAGCAGTTTATCGCCAGGGTATGGCTACACCTTC.

The rearrangement uses TRBV6-5 and TRBJ1-6; D is perhaps TRBD1 (5 bases). V was clipped by 4 bases and J by 7 bases, with 17 bases between them. The CDR3 has 16 amino acids. The germline gives CDR1 MNHEY, CDR2 SVGAGI. The CDR3 DNA is TGTGCCAGCAGTTCCTACCAGGGTTTGGGGAATTCACCCCTCCACTTT. This codes for CASSSYQGLGNSPLHF.

The V and J genes are TRBV10-2 and TRBJ1-1; 10 bases map to TRBD1. Germline V lookup: CDR1 WSHSY, CDR2 SAAADI. The CDR3 spans 14 residues. The ends lost 6 bases at V and 4 bases at J; junction bases unmatched: 5. Here the CDR3 reads CASSQGQGSTEAFF. CDR3 bases: TGCGCCAGCAGCCAGGGACAGGGGAGCACTGAAGCTTTCTTT.

The CDR3 region is CASSLGGNSGNTIYF. In DNA, the CDR3 is TGTGCCAGCAGCCTGGGAGGAAACTCTGGAAACACCATATATTTT. The chain carries TRBV9 and TRBJ1-3; D gene uncertain. Trimming removed 4 bases from V and 0 bases from J, with 11 bases in between. This CDR3 contains 15 residues. The germline gives CDR1 SGDLS, CDR2 YYNGEE.

This clone appeared a few times. This chain uses TRBV9 with TRBJ1-3; D not resolved. Trimming left V 0 bases short and J 1 base short, with 17 bases between. CDR1 and CDR2 (germline): SGDLS, YYNGEE. The CDR3 covers 18 residues. DNA of the CDR3: TGTGCCAGCAGCGTAGCGATGAGTGGGAGCTATTCTGGAAACACCATATATTTT. Its translation: CASSVAMSGSYSGNTIYF.